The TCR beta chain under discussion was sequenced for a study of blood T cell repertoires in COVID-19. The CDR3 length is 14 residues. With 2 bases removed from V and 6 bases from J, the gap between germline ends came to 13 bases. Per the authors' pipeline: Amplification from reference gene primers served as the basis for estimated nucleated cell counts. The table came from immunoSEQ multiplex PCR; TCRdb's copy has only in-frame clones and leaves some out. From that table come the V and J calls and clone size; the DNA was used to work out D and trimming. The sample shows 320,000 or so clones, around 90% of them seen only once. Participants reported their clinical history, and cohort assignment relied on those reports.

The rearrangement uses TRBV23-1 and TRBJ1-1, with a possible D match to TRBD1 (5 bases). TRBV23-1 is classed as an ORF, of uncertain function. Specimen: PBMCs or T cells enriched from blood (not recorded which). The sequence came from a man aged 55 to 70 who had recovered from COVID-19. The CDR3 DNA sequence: TGCGCCAGCAGTCAAATGCAGGGAGGGCCTGAAGCTTTCTTT. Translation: CASSQMQGGPEAFF.